Only one count was recorded for the clone carrying this T cell receptor (beta chain). The data derive from a study of blood T cell repertoires in COVID-19. Study in general: T cells, B-cell-depleted T cells, or PBMCs provided the cDNA or gDNA that served as material.

V dropped 0 bases and J dropped 4 bases, with 9 bases sitting between them. The germline CDR1 and CDR2 sequences are SGDLS and YYNGEE. This CDR3 has 14 amino acids. TCRdb keeps only in-frame clones here, not all; method: immunoSEQ multiplex PCR. The sample has 180,000 or so clones, 60% to 80% seen once. Which cohort a participant joined came from the clinical history participants gave. Within the 2 weeks before study entry, each person in the exposed group met a COVID-19 case. Material: PBMCs or T cells enriched from blood (not recorded which). The V and J genes are TRBV9 and TRBJ2-3, with a possible D match to TRBD2 (6 bases). The sequence was obtained from a man between 60 and 75 years old who had been exposed to COVID-19. CDR3 amino acids: CASSVGREPDTQYF. Here the CDR3 DNA reads TGTGCCAGCAGCGTAGGGCGGGAACCAGATACGCAGTATTTT.